A single sample gave rise to the 15 T cell receptor beta chains below, sequenced in a study of siplizumab effects on memory and regulatory T cells. The assay was immunoSEQ multiplex PCR, and TCRdb's table has in-frame clones only and misses some. The sample holds approximately 100,000 clones, 92% seen once. Sequencing input: Tregs sorted from blood. These receptors came from a human donor in good health.

The rearrangement uses TRBV27 and TRBJ2-3; TRBD2 agrees at 10 bases. Germline CDR1 and CDR2: MNHEY and SMNVEV (reference sequence). This CDR3 has 16 amino acids. The ends lost 5 bases at V and 2 bases at J; junction bases unmatched: 7. CDR3 residues: CASSTQAGGHTDTQYF. The CDR3 coding sequence is TGTGCCAGCAGTACACAAGCGGGAGGGCACACAGATACGCAGTATTTT.

The CDR3 spells CASSGGRASGGELFF. CDR3 nucleotide sequence: TGTGCCAGCAGTGGTGGGAGGGCCTCCGGCGGGGAGCTGTTTTTT. V is TRBV6-5 and J is TRBJ2-2, with TRBD2 matching 7 bases. In germline, CDR1 is MNHEY, CDR2 SVGAGI. Germline trimming cut 5 bases from V and 7 bases from J; bases unmatched to any gene: 10. The CDR3 is made up of 15 amino acids.

The V and J genes are TRBV5-1 and TRBJ2-2; 8 bases fit TRBD2. The germline CDR1 and CDR2 sequences are SGHRS and YFSETQ. V dropped 6 bases and J dropped 3; count of bases not matched to a gene: 4. The CDR3 spans 14 residues. The CDR3 spells CASKSGGYTGELFF. The CDR3, as DNA: TGCGCCAGCAAGTCGGGAGGGTACACCGGGGAGCTGTTTTTT.

This clone was observed a few times. The V call is TRBV28, the J call TRBJ2-7, with 7 nucleotides matching TRBD1. Germline CDR1 MDHEN, CDR2 SYDVKM. The V and J ends lost 8 bases and 4 bases, in that order; junction bases with no gene match: 8. The CDR3 is made up of 13 amino acids. As DNA, the CDR3 is TGTGCCAGCCAGACAGGGAATCTGTACGAGCAGTACTTC. Translation gives CASQTGNLYEQYF.

The chain carries TRBV11-2 and TRBJ2-3; D is possibly TRBD2 (6 bases). CDR3 size: 16 residues. V was pared by 6 bases and J by 2 bases, with 18 bases between. Germline CDR1 SGHAT, CDR2 FQNNGV. The CDR3: CASSLPRGGNTDTQYF. In nucleotides, the CDR3 is TGTGCCAGCAGTCTTCCGCGCGGAGGGAACACAGATACGCAGTATTTT.

The rearrangement links TRBV5-1 to TRBJ2-1; 10 bases are a match to TRBD2. The germline V gene encodes CDR1 SGHRS and CDR2 YFSETQ. J gave up 12 bases and V 5 bases, and 5 bases lay outside the gene matches. The CDR3 is made up of 12 amino acids. CDR3 residues: CASSSSGSVQFF. The CDR3 DNA sequence: TGCGCCAGCAGTTCTAGCGGGAGCGTGCAGTTCTTC.

This chain connects TRBV6-1 to TRBJ2-3; D could derive from TRBD1 or TRBD2 (5 bases each). CDR3 length equals 14 residues. Germline V gene sequence: CDR1 MNHNS, CDR2 SASEGT. V was cut by 5 bases and J by 3 bases, with 12 bases left in between. The CDR3 DNA sequence: TGTGCCAGCAGTCTGGGGGTAAGGACAGATACGCAGTATTTT. It translates to CASSLGVRTDTQYF.

This rearrangement joins TRBV10-3 to TRBJ1-2, with D perhaps TRBD1 (5 bases). Between the trimmed V and J ends, which lost 0 bases and 6 bases, there was a span of 11 bases. CDR1 and CDR2 from the germline V gene are ENHRY and SYGVKD. CDR3 length: 14 residues. For the CDR3, the DNA is TGTGCCATCAGTGAGTCGCTGGGGGTTCATGGCTACACCTTC. Translating it yields CAISESLGVHGYTF.

The rearrangement links TRBV11-3 to TRBJ2-1; 9 nucleotides match TRBD2. With 0 bases clipped from V and 0 bases from J, the junction kept 9 bases outside the gene matches. Germline V lookup: CDR1 SGHNT, CDR2 YENEEA. The CDR3 contains 19 residues. CDR3 DNA sequence: TGTGCCAGCAGCTTAGATCATCGAAGCGGGAGGACCTCCTACAATGAGCAGTTCTTC. This gives the protein CASSLDHRSGRTSYNEQFF.

This sequence joins TRBV19 and TRBJ1-1; 7 bases agree with TRBD1. The CDR3 runs to 13 residues. V lost 7 bases to trimming and J lost 4 bases; unmatched junction nucleotides: 6. Looked up from germline, CDR1 is LNHDA and CDR2 is SQIVND (reference sequence). CDR3: CASTWTGLTEAFF. Here the CDR3 DNA reads TGTGCCAGTACCTGGACAGGCCTCACTGAAGCTTTCTTT. The full variable domain, rest sourced from reference TRBV19 and TRBJ1-1, is DGGITQSPKYLFRKEGQNVTLSCEQNLNHDAMYWYRQDPGQGLRLIYYSQIVNDFQKGDIAEGYSVSREKKESFPLTVTSAQKNPTAFYLCASTWTGLTEAFFGQGTRLTVV.

V is TRBV6-5 and J is TRBJ2-1; 7 bases fit TRBD2. Per the germline V gene, CDR1 is MNHEY and CDR2 is SVGAGI. This CDR3 is 15 amino acids long. J gave up 4 bases and V 2 bases, and 5 bases lay outside the gene matches. CDR3 protein: CASSYEGGLYNEQFF. CDR3 sequence (DNA): TGTGCCAGCAGTTACGAGGGAGGGTTATACAATGAGCAGTTCTTC.

The genes are TRBV28 and TRBJ2-7, with 8 bases matching TRBD2. V dropped 6 bases and J dropped 1; count of bases not matched to a gene: 8. Germline V gene lookup returns CDR1 MDHEN and CDR2 SYDVKM. The CDR3 length is 15 residues. CDR3 loop: CASSSGGGRSYEQYF. CDR3 nucleotides: TGTGCCAGCAGCTCCGGGGGGGGGCGGTCCTACGAGCAGTACTTC.

This sequence joins TRBV27 and TRBJ2-5; TRBD1 or TRBD2 may be the D gene (6 bases each). V was cut by 4 bases and J by 7 bases, with 22 bases left in between. Per germline, CDR1 MNHEY and CDR2 SMNVEV (reference sequence). CDR3 length equals 16 residues. DNA of the CDR3: TGTGCCAGCAGTTCCCTTGGGACACCCAGGAGGGGGACCCAGTACTTC. Translated: CASSSLGTPRRGTQYF.

The genes are TRBV9 and TRBJ1-4, with no clear D. CDR1 SGDLS and CDR2 YYNGEE come from the germline V gene. CDR3 length: 14 residues. V shed 6 bases and J shed 0 bases, with 9 bases lying between them. CDR3 in amino acids: CASTPGPTNEKLFF. In DNA form, the CDR3 reads TGTGCCAGCACCCCCGGCCCAACTAATGAAAAACTGTTTTTT.

This clone showed up just once. This chain joins TRBV11-2 and TRBJ2-1, with 8 bases matching TRBD2. After removal of 1 base from V and 9 bases from J, the junction contained 11 bases not matched to a gene. The CDR3 sequence is 16 residues long. Germline V gene lookup returns CDR1 SGHAT and CDR2 FQNNGV. The CDR3 loop reads CASSLVAGGNLGEQFF. CDR3 DNA: TGTGCCAGCAGCTTAGTGGCGGGAGGTAACTTGGGTGAGCAGTTCTTC.